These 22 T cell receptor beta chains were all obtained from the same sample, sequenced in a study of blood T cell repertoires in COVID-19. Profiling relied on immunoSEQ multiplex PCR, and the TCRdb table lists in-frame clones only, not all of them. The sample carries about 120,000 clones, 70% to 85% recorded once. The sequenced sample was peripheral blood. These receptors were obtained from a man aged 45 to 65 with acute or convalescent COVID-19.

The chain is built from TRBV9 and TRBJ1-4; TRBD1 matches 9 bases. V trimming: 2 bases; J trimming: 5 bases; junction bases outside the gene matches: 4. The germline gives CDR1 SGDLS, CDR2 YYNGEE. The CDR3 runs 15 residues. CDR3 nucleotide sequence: TGTGCCAGCAGCGTCACAGGGGGCACGAATGAAAAACTGTTTTTT. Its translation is CASSVTGGTNEKLFF.

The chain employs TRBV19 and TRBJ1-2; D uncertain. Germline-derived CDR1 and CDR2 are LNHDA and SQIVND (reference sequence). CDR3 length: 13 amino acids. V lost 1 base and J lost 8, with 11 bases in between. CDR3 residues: CASSIGGGGGYTF. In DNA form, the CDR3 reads TGTGCCAGTAGTATAGGGGGAGGCGGAGGCTACACCTTC.

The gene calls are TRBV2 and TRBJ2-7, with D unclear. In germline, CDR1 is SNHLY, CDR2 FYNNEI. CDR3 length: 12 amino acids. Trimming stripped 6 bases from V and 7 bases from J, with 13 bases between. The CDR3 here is CASRQTPWEQYF. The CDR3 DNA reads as TGTGCCAGCAGACAAACCCCATGGGAGCAGTACTTC. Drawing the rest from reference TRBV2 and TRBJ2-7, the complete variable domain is EPEVTQTPSHQVTQMGQEVILRCVPISNHLYFYWYRQILGQKVEFLVSFYNNEISEKSEIFDDQFSVERPDGSNFTLKIRSTKLEDSAMYFCASRQTPWEQYFGPGTRLTVT.

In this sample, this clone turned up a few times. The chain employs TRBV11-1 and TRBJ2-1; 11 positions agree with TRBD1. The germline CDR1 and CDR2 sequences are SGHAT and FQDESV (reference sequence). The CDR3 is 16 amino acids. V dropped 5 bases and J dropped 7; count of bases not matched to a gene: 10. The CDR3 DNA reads TGTGCCAGCAGCCCCAGAAAGGACAGGGGGCGAAATGAGCAGTTCTTC. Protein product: CASSPRKDRGRNEQFF.

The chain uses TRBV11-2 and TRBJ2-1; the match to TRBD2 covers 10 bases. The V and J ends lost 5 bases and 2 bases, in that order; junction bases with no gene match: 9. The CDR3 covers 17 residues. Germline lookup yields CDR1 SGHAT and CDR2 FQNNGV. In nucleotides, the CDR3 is TGTGCCAGCAGCGCTTCTAGCGGGAGTGAGGCCTACAATGAGCAGTTCTTC. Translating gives CASSASSGSEAYNEQFF.

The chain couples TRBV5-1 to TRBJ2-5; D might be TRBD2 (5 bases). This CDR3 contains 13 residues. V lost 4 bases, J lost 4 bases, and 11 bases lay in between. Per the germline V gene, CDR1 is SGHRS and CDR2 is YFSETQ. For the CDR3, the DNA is TGCGCCAGCAGCCAGGACTTAAGAGAGACCCAGTACTTC. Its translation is CASSQDLRETQYF. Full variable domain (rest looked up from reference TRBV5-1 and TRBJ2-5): KAGVTQTPRYLIKTRGQQVTLSCSPISGHRSVSWYQQTPGQGLQFLFEYFSETQRNKGNFPGRFSGRQFSNSRSEMNVSTLELGDSALYLCASSQDLRETQYFGPGTRLLVL.

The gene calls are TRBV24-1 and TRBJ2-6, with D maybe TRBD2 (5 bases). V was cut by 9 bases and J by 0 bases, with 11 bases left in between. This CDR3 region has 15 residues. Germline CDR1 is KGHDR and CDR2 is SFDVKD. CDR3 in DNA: TGTGCCACCTTAGAGGGTCCCTCTGGGGCCAACGTCCTGACTTTC. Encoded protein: CATLEGPSGANVLTF.

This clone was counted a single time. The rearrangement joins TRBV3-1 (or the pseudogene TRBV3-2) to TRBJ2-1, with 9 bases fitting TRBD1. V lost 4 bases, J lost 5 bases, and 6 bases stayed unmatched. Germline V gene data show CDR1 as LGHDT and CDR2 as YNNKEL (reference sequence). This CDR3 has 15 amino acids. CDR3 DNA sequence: TGTGCCAGCAGCCTAGACAGGGGGGAGAACAATGAGCAGTTCTTC. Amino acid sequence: CASSLDRGENNEQFF.

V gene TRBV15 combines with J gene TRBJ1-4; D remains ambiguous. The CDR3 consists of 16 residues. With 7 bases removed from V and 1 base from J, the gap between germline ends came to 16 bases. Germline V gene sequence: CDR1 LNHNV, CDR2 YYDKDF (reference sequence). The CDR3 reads CATTSGSGVTNEKLFF. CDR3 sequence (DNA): TGTGCCACCACTTCAGGTTCGGGAGTAACTAATGAAAAACTGTTTTTT.

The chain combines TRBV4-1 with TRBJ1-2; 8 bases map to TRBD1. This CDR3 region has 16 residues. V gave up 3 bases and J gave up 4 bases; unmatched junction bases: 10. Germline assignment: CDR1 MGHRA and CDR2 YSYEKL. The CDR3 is CASSHVSGTGLYGYTF. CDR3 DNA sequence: TGCGCCAGCAGCCACGTATCCGGGACAGGTCTCTATGGCTACACCTTC.

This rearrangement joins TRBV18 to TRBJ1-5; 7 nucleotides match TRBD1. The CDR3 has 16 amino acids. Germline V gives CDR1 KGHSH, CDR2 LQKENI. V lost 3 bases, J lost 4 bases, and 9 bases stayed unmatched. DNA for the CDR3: TGTGCCAGCTCACCCCAAGCCCTGACAGGGAATCAGCCCCAGCATTTT. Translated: CASSPQALTGNQPQHF.

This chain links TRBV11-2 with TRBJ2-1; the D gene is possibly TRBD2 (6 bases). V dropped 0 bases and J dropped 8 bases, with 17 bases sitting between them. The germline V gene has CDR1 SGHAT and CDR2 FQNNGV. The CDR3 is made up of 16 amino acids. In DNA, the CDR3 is TGTGCCAGCAGCTTAGACCGGGAGAGTCTGGTAGATGAGCAGTTCTTC. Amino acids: CASSLDRESLVDEQFF.

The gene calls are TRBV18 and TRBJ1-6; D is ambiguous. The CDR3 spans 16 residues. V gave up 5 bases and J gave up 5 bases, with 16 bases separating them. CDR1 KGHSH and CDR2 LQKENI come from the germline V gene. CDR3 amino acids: CASSSQDGAHNSPLHF. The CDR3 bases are TGTGCCAGCTCATCTCAAGACGGAGCCCATAATTCACCCCTCCACTTT.

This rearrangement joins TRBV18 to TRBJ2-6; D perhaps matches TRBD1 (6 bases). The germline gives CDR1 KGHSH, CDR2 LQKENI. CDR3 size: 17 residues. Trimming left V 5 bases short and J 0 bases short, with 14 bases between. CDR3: CASSSGHPGSGANVLTF. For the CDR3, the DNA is TGTGCCAGCTCATCGGGACATCCCGGCTCTGGGGCCAACGTCCTGACTTTC.

CDR3: CASSLQGGQYF. In DNA form, the CDR3 reads TGTGCCAGCAGCCTACAGGGGGGCCAGTATTTT. The rearrangement links TRBV13 to TRBJ2-3; 8 bases are shared with TRBD1. This CDR3 has 11 amino acids. The trim removed 5 bases at V and 12 bases at J, leaving 4 bases unmatched. The germline V gene has CDR1 PRHDT and CDR2 FYEKMQ (reference sequence). The full variable domain, completed using reference TRBV13 and TRBJ2-3, is AAGVIQSPRHLIKEKRETATLKCYPIPRHDTVYWYQQGPGQDPQFLISFYEKMQSDKGSIPDRFSAQQFSDYHSELNMSSLELGDSALYFCASSLQGGQYFGPGTRLTVL.

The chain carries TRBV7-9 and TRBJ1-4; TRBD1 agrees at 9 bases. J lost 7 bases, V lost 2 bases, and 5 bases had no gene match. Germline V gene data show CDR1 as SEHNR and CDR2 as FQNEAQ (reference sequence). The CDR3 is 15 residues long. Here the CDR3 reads CASSLMGQGGEKLFF. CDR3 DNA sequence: TGTGCCAGCAGCTTAATGGGACAGGGTGGTGAAAAACTGTTTTTT.

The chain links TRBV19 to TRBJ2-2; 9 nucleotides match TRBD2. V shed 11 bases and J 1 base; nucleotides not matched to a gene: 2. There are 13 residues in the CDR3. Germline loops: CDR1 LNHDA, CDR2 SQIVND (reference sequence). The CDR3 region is CAATSGNTGELFF. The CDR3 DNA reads TGTGCCGCGACTAGCGGGAACACCGGGGAGCTGTTTTTT.

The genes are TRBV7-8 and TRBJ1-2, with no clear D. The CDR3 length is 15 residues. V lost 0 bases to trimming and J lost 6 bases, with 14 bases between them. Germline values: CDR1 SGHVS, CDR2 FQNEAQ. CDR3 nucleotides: TGTGCCAGCAGCTTAGCGCTCGGGTGGAGGAATGGCTACACCTTC. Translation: CASSLALGWRNGYTF.

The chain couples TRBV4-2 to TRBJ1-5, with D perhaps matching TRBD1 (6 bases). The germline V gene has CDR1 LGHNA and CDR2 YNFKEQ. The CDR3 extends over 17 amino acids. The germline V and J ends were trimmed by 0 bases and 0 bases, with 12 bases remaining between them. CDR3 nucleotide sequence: TGTGCCAGCAGCCAAGATTTGGCGACAGGTAGCAATCAGCCCCAGCATTTT. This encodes CASSQDLATGSNQPQHF.

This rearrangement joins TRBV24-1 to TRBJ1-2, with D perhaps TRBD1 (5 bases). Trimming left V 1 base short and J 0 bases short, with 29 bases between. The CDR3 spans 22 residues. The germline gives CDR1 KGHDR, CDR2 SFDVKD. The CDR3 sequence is CATSDFYPSSLRNDRPNYGYTF. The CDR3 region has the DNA TGTGCCACCAGTGATTTTTACCCTTCATCCCTAAGAAACGACAGACCTAACTATGGCTACACCTTC.

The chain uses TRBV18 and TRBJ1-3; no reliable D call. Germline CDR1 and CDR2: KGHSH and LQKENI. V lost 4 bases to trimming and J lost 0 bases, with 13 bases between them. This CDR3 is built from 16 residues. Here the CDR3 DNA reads TGTGCCAGCTCACTTCAGAGCGGGGACTCTGGAAACACCATATATTTT. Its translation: CASSLQSGDSGNTIYF.

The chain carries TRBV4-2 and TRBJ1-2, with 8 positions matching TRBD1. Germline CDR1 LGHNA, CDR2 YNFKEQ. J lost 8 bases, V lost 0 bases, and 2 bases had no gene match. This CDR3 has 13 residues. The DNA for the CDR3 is TGTGCCAGCAGCCAAGATGGACAGGGCGGCTACACCTTC. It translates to CASSQDGQGGYTF.